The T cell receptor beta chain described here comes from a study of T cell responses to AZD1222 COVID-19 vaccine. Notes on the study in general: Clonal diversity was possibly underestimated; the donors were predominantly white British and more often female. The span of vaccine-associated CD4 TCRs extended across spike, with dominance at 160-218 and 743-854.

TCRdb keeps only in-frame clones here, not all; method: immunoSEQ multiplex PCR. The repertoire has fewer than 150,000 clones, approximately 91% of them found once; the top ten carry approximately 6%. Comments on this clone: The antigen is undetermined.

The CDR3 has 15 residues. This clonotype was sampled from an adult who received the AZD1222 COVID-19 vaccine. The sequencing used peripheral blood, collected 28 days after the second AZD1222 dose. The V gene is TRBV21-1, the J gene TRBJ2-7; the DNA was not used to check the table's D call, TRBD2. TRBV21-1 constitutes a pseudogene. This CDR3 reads CASKSGGTSPHEQYF. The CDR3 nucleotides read TGTGCCAGCAAATCCGGGGGGACGAGTCCACACGAGCAGTACTTC.